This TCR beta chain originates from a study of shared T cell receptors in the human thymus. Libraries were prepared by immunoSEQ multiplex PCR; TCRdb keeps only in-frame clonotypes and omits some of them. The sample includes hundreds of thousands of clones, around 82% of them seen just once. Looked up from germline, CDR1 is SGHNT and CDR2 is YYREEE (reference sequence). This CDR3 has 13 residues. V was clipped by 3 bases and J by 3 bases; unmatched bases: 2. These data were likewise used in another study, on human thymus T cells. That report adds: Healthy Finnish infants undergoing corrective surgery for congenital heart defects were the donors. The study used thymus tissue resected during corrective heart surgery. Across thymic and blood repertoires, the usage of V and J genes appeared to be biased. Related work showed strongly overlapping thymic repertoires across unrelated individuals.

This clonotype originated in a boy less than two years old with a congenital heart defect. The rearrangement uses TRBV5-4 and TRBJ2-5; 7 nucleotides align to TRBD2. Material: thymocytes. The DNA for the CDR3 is TGTGCCAGCAGCTCTAGCGGAGAAGAGACCCAGTACTTC. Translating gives CASSSSGEETQYF.